Below are 17 T cell receptor beta chains sequenced from a single sample in a study of CD8+CD57+ T cells in acquired aplastic anemia. Patients selected for sequencing had displayed CD8+CD57+ cell expansion by flow cytometry. Template material for TCR beta VDJ and CDR3 profiling consisted of genomic DNA. MiXCR, run by TCRdb on the reads, gives a single entry per CDR3 protein. The sample carries 200,000 to 250,000 distinct CDR3 sequences, about 60% recorded once. Sequenced: sorted CD4+, CD8+, or CD8+CD57+ T cells (not recorded which) from PBMCs. These receptors were taken from a human donor with aplastic anemia.

The J gene is TRBJ1-2, the V gene TRBV7-9; no definite D call. This CDR3 spans 11 amino acids. V shed 5 bases and J shed 3 bases, with 4 bases lying between them. Germline-derived CDR1 and CDR2 are SEHNR and FQNEAQ (reference sequence). CDR3 nucleotide sequence: TGTGCCAGCAGCATCCACTATGGCTACACCTTC. The encoded protein is CASSIHYGYTF.

In the case of this clonotype: The junction differs from germline at one of its ends, possibly a read error. The chain carries TRBV29-1 and TRBJ1-2; maybe TRBD1 (5 bases). The CDR3 runs to 11 residues. Germline values: CDR1 SQVTM, CDR2 ANQGSEA. The CDR3 is CSVTDTYGYAF. The CDR3 DNA follows: TGCAGCGTGACAGATACCTATGGCTACGCCTTC.

This clonotype was detected only once. Its ends do not fully match the called genes, so a read error is possible. This chain joins TRBV12-3 or TRBV12-4 and TRBJ1-4, with 7 bases that match TRBD1. The CDR3 extends over 14 amino acids. The CDR3, as DNA: TGTGCCAGCAGTCCGGACAGGAAGGACGAAAAACTGCTTTTT. Translating it yields CASSPDRKDEKLLF.

The chain has TRBV7-9 and TRBJ1-5, with a tentative D call TRBD1 (5 bases). Germline-derived CDR1 and CDR2 are SEHNR and FQNEAQ (reference sequence). Trimming pared 1 base from V and 2 bases from J, leaving 9 bases between. This CDR3 has 15 amino acids. The CDR3 sequence is CASSLGTPGNQPQHF. DNA of the CDR3: TGTGCCAGCAGCTTAGGGACACCAGGCAATCAGCCCCAGCATTTT.

This chain joins TRBV5-1 and TRBJ2-7; D is possibly TRBD1 or TRBD2 (5 bases each). Germline V CDR1 and CDR2: SGHRS, YFSETQ. This CDR3 region has 14 residues. The V end lost 0 bases, the J end lost 5 bases, and 12 bases lay between the germline ends. CDR3 DNA: TGCGCCAGCAGCTTGGAGGCAGGGAGCAACGAGCAGTACTTC. This encodes CASSLEAGSNEQYF. The full variable domain, with the rest looked up from reference TRBV5-1 and TRBJ2-7, is KAGVTQTPRYLIKTRGQQVTLSCSPISGHRSVSWYQQTPGQGLQFLFEYFSETQRNKGNFPGRFSGRQFSNSRSEMNVSTLELGDSALYLCASSLEAGSNEQYFGPGTRLTVT.

The chain carries TRBV19 and TRBJ2-7, with TRBD1 matching over 7 bases. V trimming: 1 base; J trimming: 5 bases; junction bases outside the gene matches: 8. Germline V gene data show CDR1 as LNHDA and CDR2 as SQIVND (reference sequence). This CDR3 region has 15 residues. The CDR3 DNA follows: TGTGCCAGTAGTATAGGACAGGGTGATCTCGACGAGCAGTACTTC. Residues: CASSIGQGDLDEQYF. Full variable domain (remainder filled in from reference TRBV19 and TRBJ2-7): DGGITQSPKYLFRKEGQNVTLSCEQNLNHDAMYWYRQDPGQGLRLIYYSQIVNDFQKGDIAEGYSVSREKKESFPLTVTSAQKNPTAFYLCASSIGQGDLDEQYFGPGTRLTVT.

This chain connects TRBV5-1 to TRBJ2-5, with 11 bases aligning to TRBD2. From germline, CDR1 is SGHRS and CDR2 YFSETQ. CDR3 length: 17 residues. J gave up 4 bases and V 4 bases, and 12 bases lay outside the gene matches. The CDR3 DNA reads as TGCGCCAGCAGCCAAGTCCCCACTAGCGGGGGCCCAGAGACCCAGTACTTC. Residues: CASSQVPTSGGPETQYF. Together with reference TRBV5-1 and TRBJ2-5, the CDR3 gives the full variable domain: KAGVTQTPRYLIKTRGQQVTLSCSPISGHRSVSWYQQTPGQGLQFLFEYFSETQRNKGNFPGRFSGRQFSNSRSEMNVSTLELGDSALYLCASSQVPTSGGPETQYFGPGTRLLVL.

The V gene is TRBV18, the J gene TRBJ2-7; TRBD1 or TRBD2 may be the D gene (5 bases each). CDR1 KGHSH and CDR2 LQKENI come from the germline V gene. Trimming shortened V by 3 bases and J by 6 bases, and 6 bases separated the two germline ends. This CDR3 contains 11 residues. The CDR3 DNA follows: TGTGCCAGCTCACCGGGGGTCGAGCAGTACTTC. This sequence encodes CASSPGVEQYF.

This clonotype was counted only a few times. The J gene is TRBJ2-7, the V gene TRBV12-3 or TRBV12-4; D call uncertain. CDR3 length: 14 amino acids. V gave up 3 bases and J gave up 6 bases, with 15 bases separating them. CDR3 DNA: TGTGCCAGCAGTTTCCGAGTCCCCGGCGCCGAGCAGTACTTC. Translation: CASSFRVPGAEQYF.

The V call is TRBV5-6, the J call TRBJ2-7; TRBD1 is a possible D gene (6 bases). Per germline, CDR1 SGHDT and CDR2 YYEEEE. The CDR3 is 15 residues long. The V end lost 0 bases, the J end lost 0 bases, and 10 bases lay between the germline ends. CDR3 nucleotide sequence: TGTGCCAGCAGCTTGGTTCAGGGGAGCTCCTACGAGCAGTACTTC. Amino acids: CASSLVQGSSYEQYF.

With respect to this clonotype: The germline gene is not matched at one end of the junction; a read error may be the cause. In DNA, the CDR3 is TGTGCCACCAGTGAACAACGACTAGCGGGGGGCAACAATGAGCAGTCCTTC. It yields the protein CATSEQRLAGGNNEQSF. The chain has TRBV24-1 and TRBJ2-1; 13 bases fit TRBD2. This CDR3 has 17 residues. The germline V gene encodes CDR1 KGHDR and CDR2 SFDVKD.

This chain uses TRBV24-1 with TRBJ2-1, with D perhaps TRBD2 (5 bases). The CDR3 loop spans 17 amino acids. Germline V gene data show CDR1 as KGHDR and CDR2 as SFDVKD. The V end was cut by 7 bases, the J end by 0 bases, with 18 bases between. This CDR3 reads CATSDPRPTNSYNEQFF. In nucleotides, the CDR3 is TGTGCCACCAGCGATCCAAGACCGACTAACTCCTACAATGAGCAGTTCTTC.

Turning to this clonotype: A junction boundary mismatches the germline segment, possibly from a read error. V usage is TRBV7-9 and J usage is TRBJ2-7; 8 bases map to TRBD1. Per the germline V gene, CDR1 is SEHNR and CDR2 is FQNEAQ (reference sequence). The CDR3 is 14 amino acids. The CDR3 sequence: CASSIGQGKYEQYF. Written as DNA, the CDR3 is TGCGCCAGCAGCATCGGACAGGGCAAGTACGAGCAGTACTTC.

The V and J genes are TRBV7-7 and TRBJ2-2; D is possibly TRBD2 (6 bases). Germline V gene lookup returns CDR1 SSHAT and CDR2 FNYEAQ (reference sequence). The V end lost 5 bases, the J end lost 7 bases, and 17 bases lay between the germline ends. The CDR3 spans 15 residues. In DNA, the CDR3 is TGTGCCAGCAGCGCCCGGGACTCTTCGAGCGGGGAGCTGTTTTTT. It codes for CASSARDSSSGELFF.

This chain uses TRBV7-6 with TRBJ2-7; D is possibly TRBD1 (6 bases). This CDR3 comprises 13 residues. Per germline, CDR1 SGHVS and CDR2 FNYEAQ. Deletions cut 3 bases from V and 6 bases from J, with 12 bases between. The CDR3 region has the DNA TGTGCCAGCAGCTTCACAGGGAAGGGCGAGCAGTACTTC. Amino acid sequence: CASSFTGKGEQYF.

This clonotype was counted only a few times. The CDR3 nucleotides read TGTGCCAGCAGCTTAACAGTGGTAAAGGAGCAGTACTTC. Protein: CASSLTVVKEQYF. J is TRBJ2-7 and V is TRBV7-6; D not resolved. The length of the CDR3 is 13 residues. The V end lost 2 bases, the J end lost 7 bases, and 12 bases lay between the germline ends. From germline, CDR1 is SGHVS and CDR2 FNYEAQ.

In its sample, this clonotype was seen many times. In DNA form, the CDR3 reads TGTGCCAGTAGTAATCGGGGGCTGAACACTGAAGCTTTCTTT. Amino acid sequence: CASSNRGLNTEAFF. The gene calls are TRBV19 and TRBJ1-1; tentatively, D is TRBD1 (6 bases). The germline gives CDR1 LNHDA, CDR2 SQIVND (reference sequence). Trimming removed 4 bases at V and 0 bases at J, with 9 bases between. The CDR3 is made up of 14 amino acids.